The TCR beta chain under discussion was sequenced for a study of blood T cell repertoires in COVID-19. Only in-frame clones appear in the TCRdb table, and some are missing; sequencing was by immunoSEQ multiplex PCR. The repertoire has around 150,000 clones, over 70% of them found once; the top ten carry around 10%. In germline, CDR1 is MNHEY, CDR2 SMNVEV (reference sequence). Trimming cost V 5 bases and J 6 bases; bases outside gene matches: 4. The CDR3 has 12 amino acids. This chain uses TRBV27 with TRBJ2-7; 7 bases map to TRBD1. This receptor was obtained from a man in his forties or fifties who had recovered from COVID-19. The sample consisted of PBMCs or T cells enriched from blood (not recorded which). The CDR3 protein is CASSPTGVEQYF. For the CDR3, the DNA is TGTGCCAGCAGTCCCACAGGGGTCGAGCAGTACTTC.